This record covers a single T cell receptor (beta chain). Its matching antigen is unknown. The data originate from a study of shared clonotypes between healthy human individuals. The overall study: The study drew on two women and a few men aged 18 to 49 as donors. Used for every donor were three CD4 naive, three CD4 memory, two CD8 naive and one CD8 memory plate. Points from the study as a whole: Compared with memory subsets, naive subsets generally had larger estimated richness.

Each donor was a Caucasian adult residing in Nashville, Tennessee. The V end was cut by 1 base, the J end by 2 bases, with 10 bases between. The CDR3 consists of 15 residues. CDR1 is SGHRS and CDR2 is YFSETQ in the germline V gene. Some clones are missing from TCRdb's copy, which holds only in-frame ones; the method was immunoSEQ multiplex PCR. Among approximately 2.5 million clones listed, approximately 94% were seen once. This clonotype originated in a man aged 18-30 years in good health. Some clones in this sample may be carry-over from other donors' samples. The V and J genes are TRBV5-1 and TRBJ1-3; D is unclear. The sequenced sample was naive CD4+ T cells from PBMCs. Subset indicated: CD45RA+ positively selected. The CDR3: CASSLLGSTGNTIYF. The DNA for the CDR3 is TGCGCCAGCAGCTTGTTGGGGTCTACTGGAAACACCATATATTTT.